Listed here are 30 T cell receptor beta chains from one sample, sequenced in a study of CD8 T cells in Susac syndrome. An input of 0.5 to 1 ug of RNA was subjected to reverse transcription using random hexamers. TCRdb ran MiXCR on the immunoSEQ multiplex PCR reads and lists one entry per CDR3 protein. The profile shows 95,000 to 150,000 distinct CDR3 sequences, around 94% of them singletons. Sequencing was performed on CD8+ T cells from PBMCs. The receptors shown here come from a human donor with Susac syndrome.

This chain uses TRBV7-2 with TRBJ1-5; no definite D call. The CDR3 contains 15 residues. The V and J ends lost 1 base and 0 bases respectively, with 7 bases between them. Looked up from germline, CDR1 is SGHTA and CDR2 is FQGNSA. This CDR3 is CASSLEGLSNQPQHF. In DNA, the CDR3 is TGTGCCAGCAGCTTAGAGGGTCTTAGCAATCAGCCCCAGCATTTT.

The chain employs TRBV19 and TRBJ2-7; perhaps TRBD1 as D (8 bases). The CDR3 has 15 amino acids. V lost 4 bases to trimming and J lost 4 bases, with 17 bases between them. In germline, CDR1 is LNHDA, CDR2 SQIVND (reference sequence). DNA of the CDR3: TGTGCCAGTAGTACCTTCGGACAGGGAGGGTACGAGCAGTACTTC. The encoded protein is CASSTFGQGGYEQYF.

The count of this clonotype is one. This sequence joins TRBV20-1 and TRBJ2-7, with TRBD1 identical over 7 bases. The CDR3 consists of 14 residues. The trim removed 3 bases at V and 6 bases at J, leaving 11 bases unmatched. Germline assignment: CDR1 DFQATT and CDR2 SNEGSKA (reference sequence). Here the CDR3 DNA reads TGCAGTGCTAGCGGCTACAACAGGGGTGGCGAGCAGTACTTC. It translates to CSASGYNRGGEQYF.

CDR3 DNA sequence: TGCGCCAGCAGCTCGCCTGACCTCGGGTCGCACTTAGATACGCAGTATTTT. Protein sequence: CASSSPDLGSHLDTQYF. The genes are TRBV5-1 and TRBJ2-3, with D unclear. The CDR3 is made up of 17 amino acids. Germline V lookup: CDR1 SGHRS, CDR2 YFSETQ. Trimming stripped 3 bases from V and 5 bases from J, with 22 bases between.

The rearrangement links TRBV12-3 or TRBV12-4 to TRBJ1-3; D call uncertain. V shed 6 bases and J shed 2 bases, with 5 bases lying between them. The CDR3 is 12 residues long. The CDR3: CASRLTGNTIYF. In nucleotides, the CDR3 is TGTGCCAGCAGACTAACTGGAAACACCATATATTTT.

The CDR3 sequence: CSASWGGETQYF. CDR3 nucleotide sequence: TGCAGTGCTTCTTGGGGAGGGGAGACCCAGTACTTC. The V call is TRBV20-1, the J call TRBJ2-5; TRBD2 aligns across 7 bases. V was clipped by 5 bases and J by 5 bases; unmatched bases: 5. The CDR3 is 12 residues long. The V gene's germline CDR1 is DFQATT and CDR2 SNEGSKA (reference sequence).

The chain couples TRBV28 to TRBJ2-7; tentatively, D is TRBD1 or TRBD2 (6 bases each). The V gene lost 5 bases and the J gene lost 4 bases, with 12 bases spanning the gap. Germline V gene lookup returns CDR1 MDHEN and CDR2 SYDVKM. This CDR3 spans 13 amino acids. CDR3 sequence (DNA): TGTGCCAGCAGTGGCGAGGGGGGTTACGAGCAGTACTTC. As protein: CASSGEGGYEQYF. Filled out from reference TRBV28 and TRBJ2-7, the complete variable domain reads DVKVTQSSRYLVKRTGEKVFLECVQDMDHENMFWYRQDPGLGLRLIYFSYDVKMKEKGDIPEGYSVSREKKERFSLILESASTNQTSMYLCASSGEGGYEQYFGPGTRLTVT.

CDR3 bases: TGTGCCAGCAGTTCGGGCAGGGTGGAGACCCAGTACTTC. It yields the protein CASSSGRVETQYF. V gene TRBV27 combines with J gene TRBJ2-5; D is perhaps TRBD1 (5 bases). The germline CDR1 and CDR2 sequences are MNHEY and SMNVEV (reference sequence). The CDR3 length is 13 residues. V dropped 4 bases and J dropped 5 bases, with 11 bases sitting between them.

Here the CDR3 reads CASRGDSGGRNTGELFF. CDR3 sequence (DNA): TGCGCCAGCAGGGGAGATAGCGGGGGGCGGAACACCGGGGAGCTGTTTTTT. V usage is TRBV4-1 and J usage is TRBJ2-2, with 10 bases aligning to TRBD2. CDR1 is MGHRA, CDR2 YSYEKL, per germline. The CDR3 spans 17 residues. The J segment lost 1 base and the V segment lost 6 bases, leaving 8 bases of the junction unmatched.

The V call is TRBV5-1, the J call TRBJ2-3; no clear D gene. The CDR3 length is 14 residues. V was clipped by 0 bases and J by 2 bases, with 7 bases between them. CDR1 is SGHRS and CDR2 is YFSETQ in the germline V gene. CDR3 region: CASSLEDDTDTQYF. The CDR3 nucleotides are TGCGCCAGCAGCTTGGAGGATGACACAGATACGCAGTATTTT.

This sequence joins TRBV3-1 and TRBJ2-7, with 9 nucleotides matching TRBD1. The CDR3 is 14 residues long. V gave up 3 bases and J gave up 6 bases; unmatched junction bases: 6. Germline V CDR1 and CDR2: LGHDT, YNNKEL (reference sequence). CDR3 region: CASSQTYRGLEQYF. CDR3 coding DNA: TGTGCCAGCAGCCAGACATACAGGGGGCTCGAGCAGTACTTC.

The rearrangement uses TRBV15 and TRBJ2-6; D remains ambiguous. Germline loops: CDR1 LNHNV, CDR2 YYDKDF (reference sequence). V gave up 5 bases and J gave up 0 bases, with 5 bases separating them. This CDR3 comprises 14 residues. CDR3 sequence: CATSPDSGANVLTF. CDR3 bases: TGTGCCACCAGCCCGGACTCTGGGGCCAACGTCCTGACTTTC.

J is TRBJ2-5 and V is TRBV20-1, with D possibly TRBD1 on 5 matching bases. With 0 bases removed from V and 5 bases from J, the gap between germline ends came to 19 bases. Germline lookup yields CDR1 DFQATT and CDR2 SNEGSKA (reference sequence). This CDR3 is built from 16 residues. CDR3 bases: TGCAGTGCTAGAGAAGGGGCGTCCTTCAAGATGGAGACCCAGTACTTC. It specifies CSAREGASFKMETQYF.

The chain joins TRBV11-2 to TRBJ1-2; D unclear. The CDR3 runs to 15 residues. CDR1 is SGHAT, CDR2 FQNNGV, per germline. Trimming pared 3 bases from V and 0 bases from J, leaving 11 bases between. CDR3 bases: TGTGCCAGCAGCTTGGGAGCGAGTTCTAACTATGGCTACACCTTC. Translation: CASSLGASSNYGYTF.

This clonotype was observed a single time. The chain recombines TRBV9 with TRBJ1-1; the D is unclear. V was cut by 0 bases and J by 0 bases, with 12 bases left in between. Germline V gene lookup returns CDR1 SGDLS and CDR2 YYNGEE. CDR3 length: 16 amino acids. Here the CDR3 DNA reads TGTGCCAGCAGCGTAGAGAAGGGCAGCATGAACACTGAAGCTTTCTTT. Residues: CASSVEKGSMNTEAFF.

V and J are TRBV4-1 and TRBJ2-7; TRBD1 might be the D (6 bases). The CDR3 is 14 amino acids. The germline gives CDR1 MGHRA, CDR2 YSYEKL. V lost 1 base to trimming and J lost 3 bases, with 10 bases between them. CDR3 protein: CASSQVQGGYEQYF. The CDR3 DNA sequence: TGCGCCAGCAGCCAAGTACAGGGCGGCTACGAGCAGTACTTC.

J is TRBJ1-6 and V is TRBV1. TRBV1 is recorded as a pseudogene. CDR3 length equals 19 residues. In DNA form, the CDR3 reads TGCACCAGCAGCCAAGTTCTCATTCCGTGCAGCTCCTATAATTCACCCCTCCACTTT. This translates into CTSSQVLIPCSSYNSPLHF.

In its sample, this clonotype was seen once. CDR3 residues: CASSVEAENQETQYF. As DNA, the CDR3 is TGTGCCAGCAGCGTAGAGGCAGAAAATCAAGAGACCCAGTACTTC. The V call is TRBV9, the J call TRBJ2-5; no reliable D call. Germline CDR1 and CDR2: SGDLS and YYNGEE. V was trimmed by 0 bases and J by 2 bases, leaving 11 bases between them. The CDR3 loop spans 15 amino acids.

CDR3 region: CASSLEGGGPEQFF. CDR3 DNA sequence: TGTGCCAGCAGCTTAGAAGGAGGGGGCCCTGAGCAGTTCTTC. The V gene is TRBV13, the J gene TRBJ2-1; D might be TRBD1 (7 bases). The CDR3 covers 14 residues. Germline values: CDR1 PRHDT, CDR2 FYEKMQ (reference sequence). V lost 1 base, J lost 9 bases, and 13 bases lay in between.

The CDR3 DNA reads as TGTGCCAGCAGGGTCCCGGGACAGACAAATGAAAAACTGTTTTTT. Translated, it gives CASRVPGQTNEKLFF. V usage is TRBV28 and J usage is TRBJ1-4; 7 nucleotides match TRBD1. Germline CDR1 reads MDHEN; CDR2 reads SYDVKM. There are 15 residues in the CDR3. V dropped 6 bases and J dropped 5; count of bases not matched to a gene: 9. Complete variable domain (other parts from reference TRBV28 and TRBJ1-4): DVKVTQSSRYLVKRTGEKVFLECVQDMDHENMFWYRQDPGLGLRLIYFSYDVKMKEKGDIPEGYSVSREKKERFSLILESASTNQTSMYLCASRVPGQTNEKLFFGSGTQLSVL.

The chain is built from TRBV24-1 and TRBJ2-1; TRBD1 matches at 7 bases. The junction had 4 bases not matched to a gene; V was cut back by 2 bases and J by 1 base. From germline, CDR1 is KGHDR and CDR2 SFDVKD. CDR3 length: 16 amino acids. Here the CDR3 DNA reads TGTGCCACCAGTGATTGGCGGACAGGTTCCTACAATGAGCAGTTCTTC. Its protein product is CATSDWRTGSYNEQFF.

The J gene is TRBJ2-5, the V gene TRBV20-1; 12 bases are shared with TRBD2. V lost 5 bases, J lost 5 bases, and 9 bases stayed unmatched. This CDR3 contains 15 residues. Germline-derived CDR1 and CDR2 are DFQATT and SNEGSKA (reference sequence). Here the CDR3 reads CSAALAGGEGETQYF. The DNA of the CDR3 is TGCAGTGCTGCGCTAGCGGGAGGGGAAGGGGAGACCCAGTACTTC.

The rearrangement uses TRBV3-1 and TRBJ2-7; 16 bases fit TRBD2. V gave up 0 bases and J gave up 2 bases; unmatched junction bases: 4. This CDR3 has 18 amino acids. From germline, CDR1 is LGHDT and CDR2 YNNKEL (reference sequence). The CDR3 nucleotides read TGTGCCAGCAGCCAAGAATGGGGGACTAGCGGGAGGGCCTACGAGCAGTACTTC. Amino acids: CASSQEWGTSGRAYEQYF.

V and J are TRBV12-3 or TRBV12-4 and TRBJ2-7; tentative D call: TRBD2 (6 bases). CDR3 length: 15 residues. V was trimmed by 5 bases and J by 0 bases, leaving 14 bases between them. The CDR3: CASSPAGLSSYEQYF. CDR3 in DNA: TGTGCCAGCAGTCCCGCGGGACTCAGCTCCTACGAGCAGTACTTC.

The rearrangement links TRBV15 to TRBJ2-5, with 14 bases aligning to TRBD2. The ends lost 0 bases at V and 6 bases at J; junction bases unmatched: 9. The CDR3 is 18 amino acids. CDR1 LNHNV and CDR2 YYDKDF come from the germline V gene (reference sequence). The CDR3 DNA sequence: TGTGCCACCAGCAGAGAAGAAGGGACTAGCGGGAGAAGGAAGACCCAGTACTTC. It yields the protein CATSREEGTSGRRKTQYF. Full variable domain (rest looked up from reference TRBV15 and TRBJ2-5): DAMVIQNPRYQVTQFGKPVTLSCSQTLNHNVMYWYQQKSSQAPKLLFHYYDKDFNNEADTPDNFQSRRPNTSFCFLDIRSPGLGDTAMYLCATSREEGTSGRRKTQYFGPGTRLLVL.

This chain joins TRBV7-9 and TRBJ1-4, with D tentatively TRBD1 (5 bases). Per the germline V gene, CDR1 is SEHNR and CDR2 is FQNEAQ (reference sequence). V was cut by 6 bases and J by 4 bases, with 6 bases left in between. The length of the CDR3 is 12 residues. The CDR3 nucleotides are TGTGCCAGCAGACAGGTTAATGAAAAACTGTTTTTT. Protein product: CASRQVNEKLFF.

In DNA, the CDR3 is TGTGCCTGGAGTGTACTTTGGGTCGGCACAGATACGCAGTATTTT. Its protein product is CAWSVLWVGTDTQYF. The chain is built from TRBV30 and TRBJ2-3; D call uncertain. V shed 0 bases and J shed 1 base, with 11 bases lying between them. This CDR3 is built from 15 residues. Germline lookup yields CDR1 GTSNPN and CDR2 SVGIG (reference sequence). Complete variable domain (other parts from reference TRBV30 and TRBJ2-3): SQTIHQWPATLVQPVGSPLSLECTVEGTSNPNLYWYRQAAGRGLQLLFYSVGIGQISSEVPQNLSASRPQDRQFILSSKKLLLSDSGFYLCAWSVLWVGTDTQYFGPGTRLTVL.

CDR3 sequence reads: CASSPWTEPNTEAFF. CDR3 DNA sequence: TGTGCCAGCAGCCCCTGGACAGAACCAAACACTGAAGCTTTCTTT. The V call is TRBV9, the J call TRBJ1-1, with a tentative D call TRBD1 (6 bases). This CDR3 comprises 15 residues. The V end was cut by 4 bases, the J end by 2 bases, with 15 bases between. The germline V gene encodes CDR1 SGDLS and CDR2 YYNGEE.

The V call is TRBV4-2, the J call TRBJ2-1; 9 nucleotides match TRBD2. The J segment lost 5 bases and the V segment lost 0 bases, leaving 8 bases of the junction unmatched. Germline CDR1 LGHNA, CDR2 YNFKEQ. CDR3 length: 17 amino acids. In nucleotides, the CDR3 is TGTGCCAGCAGCCAAGATTGGGCTAGCGGGATACACAATGAGCAGTTCTTC. Translation gives CASSQDWASGIHNEQFF.

The chain links TRBV6-6 to TRBJ2-7; D is unresolved. This CDR3 region has 13 residues. Between the trimmed V and J ends, which lost 4 bases and 0 bases, there was a span of 7 bases. Germline V gene data show CDR1 as MNHNY and CDR2 as SVGAGI (reference sequence). The CDR3 protein is CASSLNPSYEQYF. The CDR3 DNA follows: TGTGCCAGCAGTTTGAACCCCTCCTACGAGCAGTACTTC.